The rows below give T cell receptor beta chains drawn from one sample of a study of vaccination effects on CD4 cells after COVID-19. These receptors' antigens are unknown. TCRdb's copy holds only in-frame clones and misses some; the assay was immunoSEQ multiplex PCR. The table records about 61,000 clones, around 78% of them present only once. The specimen was CD4+ T cells from PBMCs cultured with HCoV-229E spike peptides, collected after COVID-19 vaccination. The source is a human donor who received a COVID-19 vaccine. Each CDR3 is given with its conserved first and last residue. A D gene is named only where the DNA matches it firmly. Only part of the rows carry a size: once, few, many, or a class if the clone is expanded.

cdr3_aa cdr3_nt clone_size d_call j_call v_call
CASSPGQGFVGAFF TGCGCCAGCAGCCCGGGACAGGGGTTTGTAGGAGCTTTCTTT . TRBD1 TRBJ1-1 TRBV5-1
CASSLLAETQYF TGTGCCAGCAGCCTACTAGCAGAGACCCAGTACTTC . . TRBJ2-5 TRBV3-1/TRBV3-2
CASSRYPGDYGYTF TGTGCCAGCAGTCGCTACCCGGGGGACTATGGCTACACCTTC . . TRBJ1-2 TRBV7-3
CATSDPGQGYEKLFF TGTGCCACCAGTGACCCGGGACAGGGATATGAAAAACTGTTTTTT . TRBD1 TRBJ1-4 TRBV24-1
CASSRGPLADGYTF TGTGCCAGCAGCCGGGGACCGTTGGCGGATGGCTACACCTTC . . TRBJ1-2 TRBV7-3
CASSLGNEQFF TGCGCCAGCAGCTTGGGTAATGAGCAGTTCTTC . . TRBJ2-1 TRBV5-1
CASSPDRDQPQHF TGTGCCAGCAGCCCAGACAGGGATCAGCCCCAGCATTTT . TRBD1 TRBJ1-5 TRBV3-1/TRBV3-2
CASSLAQIQETQYF TGCGCCAGCAGCTTAGCGCAGATTCAAGAGACCCAGTACTTC . . TRBJ2-5 TRBV5-1
CASGGAIGELFF TGCGCCAGCGGGGGGGCAATCGGGGAGCTGTTTTTT . . TRBJ2-2 TRBV4-1
CASSLQRTQYF TGTGCCAGCAGCTTGCAGAGGACGCAGTATTTT . . TRBJ2-3 TRBV11-2
CASSPTGHGYGYTF TGTGCCAGTAGTCCCACGGGACATGGTTATGGCTACACCTTC . . TRBJ1-2 TRBV19
CASSQEHTYGYTF TGCGCCAGCAGCCAAGAGCACACCTATGGCTACACCTTC . . TRBJ1-2 TRBV4-1
CASSQDYPASYQPQHF TGCGCCAGCAGCCAAGATTACCCAGCCAGTTATCAGCCCCAGCATTTT . . TRBJ1-5 TRBV4-3
CASSLPGTGASGANVLTF TGCGCCAGCAGCCTCCCCGGGACAGGGGCCTCTGGGGCCAACGTCCTGACTTTC . TRBD1 TRBJ2-6 TRBV4-1
CASIQQGAGNQPQHF TGTGCCAGTATTCAGCAGGGGGCAGGGAATCAGCCCCAGCATTTT once TRBD1 TRBJ1-5 TRBV19
CASSPRQSSNEKLFF TGCGCCAGCAGCCCGAGACAGAGCTCAAATGAAAAACTGTTTTTT . . TRBJ1-4 TRBV4-1
CASSYRAAMQYNEQFF TGTGCCAGCAGCTACCGGGCAGCTATGCAATACAATGAGCAGTTCTTC . . TRBJ2-1 TRBV7-2
CASTLTANTGELFF TGCGCCAGCACCCTCACGGCGAACACCGGGGAGCTGTTTTTT . . TRBJ2-2 TRBV10-1
CASSFGVRNTEAFF TGTGCCAGCAGCTTCGGAGTGCGGAACACTGAAGCTTTCTTT . . TRBJ1-1 TRBV5-6
CASPVRGGENTEAFF TGTGCCAGCCCCGTCAGAGGGGGCGAGAACACTGAAGCTTTCTTT few . TRBJ1-1 TRBV21-1
CASSQATASSYNSPLHF TGCGCCAGCAGCCAAGCGACGGCAAGCTCCTATAATTCACCCCTCCACTTT few . TRBJ1-6 TRBV4-1
CASSAGQDQAQQFF TGTGCCAGCAGTGCCGGACAGGACCAGGCCCAGCAGTTCTTC . TRBD1 TRBJ2-1 TRBV2